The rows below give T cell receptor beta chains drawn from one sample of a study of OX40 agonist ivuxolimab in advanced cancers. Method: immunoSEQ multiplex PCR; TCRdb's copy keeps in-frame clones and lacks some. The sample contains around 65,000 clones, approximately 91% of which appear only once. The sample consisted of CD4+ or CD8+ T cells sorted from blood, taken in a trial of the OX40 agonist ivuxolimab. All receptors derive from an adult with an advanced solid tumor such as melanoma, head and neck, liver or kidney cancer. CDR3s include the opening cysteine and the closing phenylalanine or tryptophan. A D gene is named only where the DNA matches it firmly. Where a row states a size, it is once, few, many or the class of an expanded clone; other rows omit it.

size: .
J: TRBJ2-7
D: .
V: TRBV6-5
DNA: TGTGCCAGCAGTTATGGGGTCGGTTACGAGCAGTACTTC
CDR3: CASSYGVGYEQYF

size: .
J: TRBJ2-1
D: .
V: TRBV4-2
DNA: TGTGCCAGCAGCCAGTCCATGGGACTGCCTGAGCAGTTCTTC
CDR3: CASSQSMGLPEQFF

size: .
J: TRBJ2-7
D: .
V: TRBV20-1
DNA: TGCAGTGCTAAACCCACCTACGAGCAGTACTTC
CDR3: CSAKPTYEQYF

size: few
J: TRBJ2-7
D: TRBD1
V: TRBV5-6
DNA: TGTGCCAGCAGCATGACAGGGGACTCCTACGAGCAGTACTTC
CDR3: CASSMTGDSYEQYF

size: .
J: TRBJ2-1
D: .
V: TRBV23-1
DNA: TGCGCCAGCGGATTTGAGGCGGAGCAGTTCTTC
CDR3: CASGFEAEQFF

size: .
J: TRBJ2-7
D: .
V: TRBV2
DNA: TGTGCCAGCAGTGAAGTAGACTACGAGCAGTACTTC
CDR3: CASSEVDYEQYF

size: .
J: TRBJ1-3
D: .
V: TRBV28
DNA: TGTGCCAGCAGTTTCCTCGGGACATCTGGAAACACCATATATTTT
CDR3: CASSFLGTSGNTIYF

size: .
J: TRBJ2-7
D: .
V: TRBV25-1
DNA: TGTGCCAGCAGTGAAGGAGTAAACGAGCAGTACTTC
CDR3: CASSEGVNEQYF

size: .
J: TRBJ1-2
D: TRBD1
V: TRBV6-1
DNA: TGTGCCAGTAGTGTCTCCGGAGGGACAGGGAACTATGGCTACACCTTC
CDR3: CASSVSGGTGNYGYTF

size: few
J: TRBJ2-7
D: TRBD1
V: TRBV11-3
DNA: TGTGCCAGCAGCTTGGGACAGGGTACCTACGAGCAGTACTTC
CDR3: CASSLGQGTYEQYF

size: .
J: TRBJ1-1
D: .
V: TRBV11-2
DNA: TGTGCCAGCAGCTTAGGAACGACTGAAGCTTTCTTT
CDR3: CASSLGTTEAFF

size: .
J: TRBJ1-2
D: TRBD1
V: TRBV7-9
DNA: TGTGCCAGCAGCTCTGGGACAGGGACTAACTATGGCTACACCTTC
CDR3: CASSSGTGTNYGYTF

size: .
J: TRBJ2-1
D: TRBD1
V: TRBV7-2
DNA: TGTGCCAGCAGCTTAGTGGCAGGACAGGGGAACAATGAGCAGTTCTTC
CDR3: CASSLVAGQGNNEQFF

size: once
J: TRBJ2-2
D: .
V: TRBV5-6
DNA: TGTGCCAGCAGCGTAGTTGAATCCGGGGAGCTGTTTTTT
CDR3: CASSVVESGELFF

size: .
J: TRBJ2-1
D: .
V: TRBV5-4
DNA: TGTGCCAGCAGCTTTCGGGAGTTCCCCTACAATGAGCAGTTCTTC
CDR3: CASSFREFPYNEQFF

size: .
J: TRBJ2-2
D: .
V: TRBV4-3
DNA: TGCGCCAGCGCACTAAGACAGGGAGGGACCGGGGAGCTGTTTTTT
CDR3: CASALRQGGTGELFF

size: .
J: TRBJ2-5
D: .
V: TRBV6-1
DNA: TGTGCCAGCAGTGAAGCGGGAGGCACCCAAGAGACCCAGTACTTC
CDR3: CASSEAGGTQETQYF

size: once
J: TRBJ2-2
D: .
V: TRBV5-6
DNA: TGTGCCAGCAGCTCCGGGACCCTCACCGGGGAGCTGTTTTTT
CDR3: CASSSGTLTGELFF

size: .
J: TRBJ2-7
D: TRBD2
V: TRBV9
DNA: TGTGCCAGCAGCGCCACTAGCGGGGGACTCTACGAGCAGTACTTC
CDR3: CASSATSGGLYEQYF

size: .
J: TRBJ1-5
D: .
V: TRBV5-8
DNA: TGTGCCAGCAGCTTTGGGGATCTAGGCAATCAGCCCCAGCATTTT
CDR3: CASSFGDLGNQPQHF

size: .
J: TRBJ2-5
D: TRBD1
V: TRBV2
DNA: TGTGCCAGCAGTGATGGACAGGGTCTTACAGAGACCCAGTACTTC
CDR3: CASSDGQGLTETQYF

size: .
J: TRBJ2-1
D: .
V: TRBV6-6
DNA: TGTGCCAGCAGTTACTCAGGAGGTTCCAATGAGCAGTTCTTC
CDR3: CASSYSGGSNEQFF

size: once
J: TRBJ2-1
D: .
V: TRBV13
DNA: TGTGCCAGCAGCCCCGGACGCTCCTACAATGAGCAGTTCTTC
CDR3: CASSPGRSYNEQFF

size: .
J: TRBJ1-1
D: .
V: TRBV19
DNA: TGTGCCAGTAGTATAGGAGTACCGGGGATGAACACTGAAGCTTTCTTT
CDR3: CASSIGVPGMNTEAFF

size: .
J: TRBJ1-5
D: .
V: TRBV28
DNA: TGTGCCAGCGCTCATAGGAAACAGGGCGATCAGCCCCAGCATTTT
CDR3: CASAHRKQGDQPQHF

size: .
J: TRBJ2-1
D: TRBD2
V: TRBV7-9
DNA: TGTGCCAGCAGCTTAGTAGGGGGACTAGCGGCCTACAATGAGCAGTTCTTC
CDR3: CASSLVGGLAAYNEQFF

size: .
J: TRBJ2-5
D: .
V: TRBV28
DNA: TGTGCCAGCAGCCTTAGGGGGGGCCAAGAGACCCAGTACTTC
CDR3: CASSLRGGQETQYF

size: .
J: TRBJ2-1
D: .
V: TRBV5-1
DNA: TGCGCCAGCAGCTTGAGTCTAGCGACAAACAATGAGCAGTTCTTC
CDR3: CASSLSLATNNEQFF

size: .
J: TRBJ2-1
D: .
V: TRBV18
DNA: TGTGCCAGCTCACCGGCGCGCCTATCAGACGATGAGCAGTTCTTC
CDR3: CASSPARLSDDEQFF

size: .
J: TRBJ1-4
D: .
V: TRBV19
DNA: TGTGCCAGTAGTATCCCGTTTTGGGGAGTGTCAACTAATGAAAAACTGTTTTTT
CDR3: CASSIPFWGVSTNEKLFF